A selection of T cell receptor beta chains follows, all from one sample in a study of cytotoxic CD8 clonotypes in ibrutinib-treated CLL. Sequencing was performed with immunoSEQ multiplex PCR; in TCRdb, only in-frame clones are kept and a portion is missing. The table records some 290,000 clones, around four fifths of them present only once. Sequencing was performed on PBMCs, taken before ibrutinib treatment. Receptors were obtained from a human donor with chronic lymphocytic leukemia. The conserved cysteine and the conserved F or W are not part of the CDR3 here. The D gene is left open where the match is weak.

CDR3 protein: ASSPGRGPLSYEQY
D gene: .
V gene: TRBV7-9
CDR3 length: 14

CDR3 protein: ASSLPGLIATGELF
D gene: .
V gene: TRBV7-2
CDR3 length: 14

CDR3 protein: ASQIRGDFGNTIY
D gene: .
V gene: TRBV19
CDR3 length: 13

CDR3 protein: ASSQIGYQETQY
D gene: .
V gene: TRBV6-5
CDR3 length: 12

CDR3 protein: ASSLDAGSNYNEQF
D gene: .
V gene: TRBV11-2
CDR3 length: 14

CDR3 protein: ASSSGLAGISSYEQY
D gene: TRBD2
V gene: TRBV5-1
CDR3 length: 15

CDR3 protein: ASTHTTLREQY
D gene: .
V gene: TRBV6-8
CDR3 length: 11

CDR3 protein: SVDIPKGDSYEQY
D gene: .
V gene: TRBV29-1
CDR3 length: 13

CDR3 protein: ASKRAGEQF
D gene: .
V gene: TRBV27
CDR3 length: 9

CDR3 protein: ASSTPGTAKANEQF
D gene: TRBD1
V gene: TRBV7-6
CDR3 length: 14

CDR3 protein: ASGRNSNQPQH
D gene: .
V gene: TRBV6-5
CDR3 length: 11

CDR3 protein: ASSPPLLADTQY
D gene: TRBD2
V gene: TRBV7-9
CDR3 length: 12

CDR3 protein: ASRQGGGGTDEQF
D gene: .
V gene: TRBV7-2
CDR3 length: 13

CDR3 protein: ASSPQAAGNTIY
D gene: .
V gene: TRBV6-1
CDR3 length: 12

CDR3 protein: ASSASGGSSYEQY
D gene: TRBD2
V gene: TRBV9
CDR3 length: 13

CDR3 protein: ASRWGRGQTYEQY
D gene: TRBD1
V gene: TRBV2
CDR3 length: 13

CDR3 protein: ASSLSILAYEQY
D gene: .
V gene: TRBV27
CDR3 length: 12

CDR3 protein: ASSYRLAGEETQY
D gene: TRBD2
V gene: TRBV13
CDR3 length: 13

CDR3 protein: ASSFGLGREVGYT
D gene: .
V gene: TRBV28
CDR3 length: 13

CDR3 protein: ASSLLKPGTGGNEQF
D gene: .
V gene: TRBV19
CDR3 length: 15

CDR3 protein: ASSLVLAGGQY
D gene: TRBD2
V gene: TRBV7-2
CDR3 length: 11

CDR3 protein: ASSLGTTDTQY
D gene: .
V gene: TRBV7-2
CDR3 length: 11

CDR3 protein: ASSLGQSNQPQH
D gene: .
V gene: TRBV28
CDR3 length: 12